The TCR beta chain under discussion was sequenced for a study of post-analysis software for immune sequencing data. Looking at the study overall: Patients had relapsing-remitting, secondary progressive or progressive-relapsing multiple sclerosis; some lacked subtype. The study, taken as a whole, reports: The authors found that F measure strongly co-clustered same-batch samples. Normalized Chao1 diversity in multiple sclerosis patients fell significantly below that of controls. The five TRBV segments detected at higher frequency in patients than in controls included TRBV5-6, TRBV5-1 and TRBV20-1.

Deletions cut 5 bases from V and 3 bases from J, with 15 bases between. Germline loops: CDR1 KGHSH, CDR2 LQKENI. The CDR3 length is 15 residues. Each TCR beta cDNA library carried unique molecular identifiers. TCRdb called the PCR reads again in MiXCR, with one record for every CDR3 protein. Seen here are around 440,000 distinct CDR3 sequences, roughly 45% observed once, and the top ten hold roughly 12%. This clonotype was observed a few times. Antigen: not known. The sample consisted of blood. The sequence derives from a girl under 18 with multiple sclerosis. V gene TRBV18 combines with J gene TRBJ2-3, with D unclear. The CDR3: CASSSRIGGTDTQYF. CDR3 sequence (DNA): TGTGCCAGCTCATCCCGGATCGGTGGGACAGATACGCAGTATTTT.